The TCR beta chain described here comes from a study of T cell responses to AZD1222 COVID-19 vaccine. The wider study: Analysis merged second doses at about 4 or about 12 weeks. Study-wide points: After two AZD1222 doses, spike-specific TCR breadth and depth rose versus day 0. Vaccine-associated CD4 TCRs spanned spike, dominant at 160-218 and 743-854.

Trimming left V 5 bases short and J 1 base short, with 14 bases between. This CDR3 comprises 15 residues. Germline CDR1 is SGHTA and CDR2 is FQGNSA. As concerns this clone: Its cognate antigen is unknown.

The assay was immunoSEQ multiplex PCR, and TCRdb's table has in-frame clones only and misses some. The table records some 140,000 clones, around 90% of them present only once. Sequences were derived from peripheral blood, sampled on day 0 of AZD1222 vaccination. The sequence was obtained from an adult in good health. The chain has TRBV7-2 and TRBJ1-1, with D uncertain. The CDR3 sequence: CASSGRLRENTEAFF. CDR3 nucleotides: TGTGCCAGCAGCGGGCGACTCAGAGAGAACACTGAAGCTTTCTTT.